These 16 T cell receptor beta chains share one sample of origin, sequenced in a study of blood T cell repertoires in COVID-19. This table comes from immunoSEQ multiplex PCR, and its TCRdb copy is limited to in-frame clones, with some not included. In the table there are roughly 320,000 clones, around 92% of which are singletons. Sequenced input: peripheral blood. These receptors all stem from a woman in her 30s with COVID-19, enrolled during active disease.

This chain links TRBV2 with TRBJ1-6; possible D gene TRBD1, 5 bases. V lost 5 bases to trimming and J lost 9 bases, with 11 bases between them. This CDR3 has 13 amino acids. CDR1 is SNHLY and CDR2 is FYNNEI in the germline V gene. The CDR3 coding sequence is TGTGCCAGCAGTCGGACACGCGGTTCACCCCTCCACTTT. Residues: CASSRTRGSPLHF.

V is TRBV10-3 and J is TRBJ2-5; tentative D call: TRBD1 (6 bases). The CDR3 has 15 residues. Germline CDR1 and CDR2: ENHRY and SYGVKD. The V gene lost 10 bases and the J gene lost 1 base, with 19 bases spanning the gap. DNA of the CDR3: TGTGCCACCTCCAACTCAGGGGATATCCAAGAGACCCAGTACTTC. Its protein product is CATSNSGDIQETQYF.

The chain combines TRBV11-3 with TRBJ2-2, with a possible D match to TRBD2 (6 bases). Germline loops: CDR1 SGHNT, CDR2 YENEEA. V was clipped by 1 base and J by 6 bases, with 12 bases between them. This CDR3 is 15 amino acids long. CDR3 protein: CASSLGLDGSGELFF. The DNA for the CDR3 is TGTGCCAGCAGCTTAGGACTAGACGGGTCCGGGGAGCTGTTTTTT.

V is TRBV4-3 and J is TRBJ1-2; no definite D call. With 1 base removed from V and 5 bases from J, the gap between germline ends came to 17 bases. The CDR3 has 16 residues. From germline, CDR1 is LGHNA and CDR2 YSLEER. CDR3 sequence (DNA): TGCGCCAGCAGCCAAGCTTTAGCTCGAGTCACTTATGGCTACACCTTC. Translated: CASSQALARVTYGYTF.

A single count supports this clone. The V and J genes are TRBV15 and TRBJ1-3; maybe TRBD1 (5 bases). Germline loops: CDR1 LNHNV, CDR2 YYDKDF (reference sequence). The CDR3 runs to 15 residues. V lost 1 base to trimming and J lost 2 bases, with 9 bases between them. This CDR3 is CATSRARAAGNTIYF. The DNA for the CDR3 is TGTGCCACCAGCAGAGCCAGGGCTGCTGGAAACACCATATATTTT.

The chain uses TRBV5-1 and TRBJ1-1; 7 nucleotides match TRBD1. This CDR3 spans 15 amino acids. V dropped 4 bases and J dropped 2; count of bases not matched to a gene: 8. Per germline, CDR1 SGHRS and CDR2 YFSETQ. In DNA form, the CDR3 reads TGCGCCAGCAGCATAACAGGGGCGCTTAACACTGAAGCTTTCTTT. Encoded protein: CASSITGALNTEAFF.

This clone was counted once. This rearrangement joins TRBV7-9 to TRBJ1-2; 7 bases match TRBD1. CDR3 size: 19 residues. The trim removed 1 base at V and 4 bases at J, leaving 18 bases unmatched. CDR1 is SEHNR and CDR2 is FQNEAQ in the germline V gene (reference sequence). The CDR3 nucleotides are TGTGCCAGCAGCTTAGGAACAACGGGACAGTCATCCCCCGGCTATGGCTACACCTTC. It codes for CASSLGTTGQSSPGYGYTF.

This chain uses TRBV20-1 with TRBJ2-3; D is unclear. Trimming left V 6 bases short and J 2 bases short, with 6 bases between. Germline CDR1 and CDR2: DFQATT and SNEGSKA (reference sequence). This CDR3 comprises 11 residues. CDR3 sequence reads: CSAPLTDTQYF. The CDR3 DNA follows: TGCAGTGCCCCACTCACAGATACGCAGTATTTT.

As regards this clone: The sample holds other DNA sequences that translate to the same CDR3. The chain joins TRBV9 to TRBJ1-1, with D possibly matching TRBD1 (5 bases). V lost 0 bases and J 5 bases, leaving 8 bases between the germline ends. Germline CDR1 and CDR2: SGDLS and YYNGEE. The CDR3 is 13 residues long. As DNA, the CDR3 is TGTGCCAGCAGCGTAGCTACAGGAACTGAAGCTTTCTTT. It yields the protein CASSVATGTEAFF.

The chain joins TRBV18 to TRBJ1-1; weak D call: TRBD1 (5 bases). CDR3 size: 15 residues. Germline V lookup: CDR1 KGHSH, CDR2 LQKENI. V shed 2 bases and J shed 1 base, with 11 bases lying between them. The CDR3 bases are TGTGCCAGCTCACCATCCAGGGTTAGGAACACTGAAGCTTTCTTT. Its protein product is CASSPSRVRNTEAFF. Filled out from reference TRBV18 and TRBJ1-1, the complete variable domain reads NAGVMQNPRHLVRRRGQEARLRCSPMKGHSHVYWYRQLPEEGLKFMVYLQKENIIDESGMPKERFSAEFPKEGPSILRIQQVVRGDSAAYFCASSPSRVRNTEAFFGQGTRLTVV.

CDR3 residues: CASSLNRDDSGNTIYF. The CDR3 bases are TGTGCCAGCAGCTTGAACAGGGACGACTCTGGAAACACCATATATTTT. The chain is built from TRBV7-6 and TRBJ1-3; D perhaps matches TRBD1 (6 bases). V was clipped by 3 bases and J by 0 bases, with 12 bases between them. CDR1 and CDR2 (germline): SGHVS, FNYEAQ. This CDR3 has 16 amino acids.

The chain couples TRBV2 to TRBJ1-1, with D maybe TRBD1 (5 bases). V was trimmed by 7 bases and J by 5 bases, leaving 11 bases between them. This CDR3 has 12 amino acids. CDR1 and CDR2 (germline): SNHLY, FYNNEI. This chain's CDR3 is CASTDTGTEAFF. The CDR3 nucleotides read TGTGCCAGCACCGATACAGGAACTGAAGCTTTCTTT.

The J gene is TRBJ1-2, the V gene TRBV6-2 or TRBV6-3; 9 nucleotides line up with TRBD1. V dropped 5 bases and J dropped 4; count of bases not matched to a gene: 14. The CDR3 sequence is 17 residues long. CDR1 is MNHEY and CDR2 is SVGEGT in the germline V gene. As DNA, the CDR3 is TGTGCCAGCAGTCACGAATCAGGACAGGGGTTCTTCTATGGCTACACCTTC. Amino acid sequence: CASSHESGQGFFYGYTF.

The CDR3 loop is CASSLGGGPQPQHF. In nucleotides, the CDR3 is TGTGCCAGCAGCTTAGGGGGGGGCCCTCAGCCCCAGCATTTT. The rearrangement joins TRBV7-9 to TRBJ1-5; weak D call: TRBD1 (6 bases). V dropped 1 base and J dropped 6 bases, with 10 bases sitting between them. The CDR3 consists of 14 residues. The V gene's germline CDR1 is SEHNR and CDR2 FQNEAQ (reference sequence).

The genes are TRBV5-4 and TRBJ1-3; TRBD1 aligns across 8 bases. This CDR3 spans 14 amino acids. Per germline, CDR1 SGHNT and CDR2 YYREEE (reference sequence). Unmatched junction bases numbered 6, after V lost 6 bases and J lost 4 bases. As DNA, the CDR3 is TGTGCCAGCACCTATTCAGGGGGCGGAAACACCATATATTTT. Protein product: CASTYSGGGNTIYF.

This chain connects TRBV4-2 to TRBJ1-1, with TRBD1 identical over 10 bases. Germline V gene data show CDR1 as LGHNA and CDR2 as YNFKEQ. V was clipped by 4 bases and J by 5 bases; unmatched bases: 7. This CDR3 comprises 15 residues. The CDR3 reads CASSPRDRGSTEAFF. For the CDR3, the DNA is TGTGCCAGCAGCCCCCGGGACAGGGGCTCGACTGAAGCTTTCTTT.